Listed below are T cell receptor beta chains from one sample, sequenced in a study of identical twins. TCRdb recomputed calls from the 5' RACE reads with MiXCR, one row per CDR3 protein. Of about 890,000 distinct CDR3 sequences listed, roughly an eighth are singletons. These records were also assigned to another study, of yellow fever vaccine responses in identical twins.

Sequencing input: PBMCs. All receptors derive from a woman between 18 and 29 years old in good health. Both conserved end residues are part of each CDR3. D genes are given only for firm matches. Clone size is stated in some rows and not others, as once, few, many or a class when expanded.

d_gene: .
v_gene: TRBV20-1
abundance: few
j_gene: TRBJ2-3
CDR3nt: TGCAGTGCCCGGACCCCTCGGTACACAGATACGCAGTATTTT
CDR3aa: CSARTPRYTDTQYF

d_gene: .
v_gene: TRBV6-1
abundance: .
j_gene: TRBJ2-1
CDR3nt: TGTGCCAGCAGACAACTAGAATACAATGAGCAGTTCTTC
CDR3aa: CASRQLEYNEQFF

d_gene: .
v_gene: TRBV20-1
abundance: .
j_gene: TRBJ2-7
CDR3nt: TGCAGTGCTAGACCTGACAGATCATCCTACGAGCAGTACTTC
CDR3aa: CSARPDRSSYEQYF

d_gene: .
v_gene: TRBV6-5
abundance: many
j_gene: TRBJ1-1
CDR3nt: TGTGCCAGCAGTTACAGTCTTCTAGGGAACACTGAAGCTTTCTTT
CDR3aa: CASSYSLLGNTEAFF

d_gene: .
v_gene: TRBV14
abundance: .
j_gene: TRBJ1-1
CDR3nt: TGTGCCACCGCGACAGCCATGAACACTGAAGCTTTCTTT
CDR3aa: CATATAMNTEAFF

d_gene: .
v_gene: TRBV5-1
abundance: .
j_gene: TRBJ2-3
CDR3nt: TGCGCCAGCTTCCATGGGGGGACAGATACGCAGTATTTT
CDR3aa: CASFHGGTDTQYF

d_gene: .
v_gene: TRBV6-5
abundance: .
j_gene: TRBJ1-6
CDR3nt: TGTGCCAGCAGTTCGAGTTTAGGGTATTCACCCCTCCACTTT
CDR3aa: CASSSSLGYSPLHF

d_gene: TRBD2
v_gene: TRBV5-1
abundance: once
j_gene: TRBJ2-5
CDR3nt: TGCGCCAGCAGCGGGACTAGAGGGGGAGAGACCCAGTACTTC
CDR3aa: CASSGTRGGETQYF

d_gene: .
v_gene: TRBV10-3
abundance: few
j_gene: TRBJ2-1
CDR3nt: TGTGCCATCAAAGACACTTCCTACAATGAGCAGTTCTTC
CDR3aa: CAIKDTSYNEQFF

d_gene: TRBD2
v_gene: TRBV11-1
abundance: few
j_gene: TRBJ2-5
CDR3nt: TGTGCCAGCAGCCGTGGGACTAGCAACCAAGAGACCCAGTACTTC
CDR3aa: CASSRGTSNQETQYF

d_gene: .
v_gene: TRBV5-4
abundance: .
j_gene: TRBJ1-1
CDR3nt: TGTGCCAGCAGCTTGATAGGCCAGGGTGACGGTGAAGCTTTCTTT
CDR3aa: CASSLIGQGDGEAFF

d_gene: .
v_gene: TRBV6-1
abundance: .
j_gene: TRBJ1-6
CDR3nt: TGTGCCAGCAGTGCAGTTTCCTATAATTCACCCCTCCACTTT
CDR3aa: CASSAVSYNSPLHF

d_gene: TRBD1
v_gene: TRBV28
abundance: few
j_gene: TRBJ1-6
CDR3nt: TGTGCCAGCACCCCCACCAGGGGGCCGGGTAATTCACCCCTCCACTTT
CDR3aa: CASTPTRGPGNSPLHF

d_gene: .
v_gene: TRBV12-3/TRBV12-4
abundance: few
j_gene: TRBJ1-4
CDR3nt: TGTGCCAGCAGTCCAGGGACACTTCAAAATGAAAAACTGTTTTTT
CDR3aa: CASSPGTLQNEKLFF

d_gene: TRBD1
v_gene: TRBV6-1
abundance: many
j_gene: TRBJ1-3
CDR3nt: TGTGCCAGTAATCAGGGGGGTGGAAACACCATATATTTT
CDR3aa: CASNQGGGNTIYF

d_gene: .
v_gene: TRBV12-3/TRBV12-4
abundance: .
j_gene: TRBJ2-5
CDR3nt: TGTGCCAGCAGTTTGGGGACTGTAATTCAAGAGACCCAGTACTTC
CDR3aa: CASSLGTVIQETQYF

d_gene: TRBD2
v_gene: TRBV3-1
abundance: .
j_gene: TRBJ2-7
CDR3nt: TGTGCCAGCACCAATAGGACTAGCGGGCAACACTCCTACGAGCAGTACTTC
CDR3aa: CASTNRTSGQHSYEQYF

d_gene: .
v_gene: TRBV18
abundance: .
j_gene: TRBJ2-7
CDR3nt: TGTGCCAGCTCACCGAGTGACTACGAGCAGTACTTC
CDR3aa: CASSPSDYEQYF